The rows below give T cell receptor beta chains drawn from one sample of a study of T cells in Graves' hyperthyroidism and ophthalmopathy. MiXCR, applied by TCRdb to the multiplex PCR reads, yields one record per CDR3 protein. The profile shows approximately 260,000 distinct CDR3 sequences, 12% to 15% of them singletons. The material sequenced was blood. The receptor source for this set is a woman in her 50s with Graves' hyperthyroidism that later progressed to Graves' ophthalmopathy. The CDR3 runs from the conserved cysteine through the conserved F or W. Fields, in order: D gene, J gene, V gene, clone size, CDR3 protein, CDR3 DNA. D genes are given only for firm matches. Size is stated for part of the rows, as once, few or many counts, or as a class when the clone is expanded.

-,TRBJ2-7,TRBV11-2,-,CASSPSPGDYEQYF,TGTGCCAGCAGCCCCAGCCCCGGGGACTACGAGCAGTACTTC
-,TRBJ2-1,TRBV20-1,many,CSAIRLHLVSNEQFF,TGCAGTGCTATCCGACTCCACCTCGTGAGTAATGAGCAGTTCTTC
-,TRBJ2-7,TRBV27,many,CASSLGQYYEQYF,TGTGCCAGCAGTCTCGGACAGTACTACGAGCAGTACTTC
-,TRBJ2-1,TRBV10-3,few,CAISESGFDNEQFF,TGTGCCATCAGTGAGTCAGGCTTCGACAATGAGCAGTTCTTC
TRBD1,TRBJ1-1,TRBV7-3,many,CASSPPPDRVRYTEAFF,TGTGCCAGCAGCCCACCACCGGACAGGGTTCGGTACACTGAAGCTTTCTTT
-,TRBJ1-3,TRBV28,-,CASKSRGNSGNTIYF,TGTGCCAGCAAATCTAGGGGTAATTCTGGAAACACCATATATTTT
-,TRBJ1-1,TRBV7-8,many,CASSLGWNTEAFF,TGTGCCAGCAGCTTAGGGTGGAACACTGAAGCTTTCTTT
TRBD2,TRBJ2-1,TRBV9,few,CASSATGLGNNEQFF,TGTGCCAGCAGCGCCACGGGACTAGGCAACAATGAGCAGTTCTTC
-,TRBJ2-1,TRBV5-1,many,CASSLARTRTRGYNEQFF,TGCGCCAGCAGCTTGGCCCGGACGAGGACGCGGGGCTACAATGAGCAGTTCTTC
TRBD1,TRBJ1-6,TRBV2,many,CASSMGQGNSPLHF,TGTGCCAGCAGTATGGGACAGGGGAATTCACCCCTCCACTTT
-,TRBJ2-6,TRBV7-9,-,CASSSTDPPGANVLTF,TGTGCCAGCAGCTCCACTGACCCTCCTGGGGCCAACGTCCTGACTTTC